This passage covers 30 T cell receptor beta chains from one sample sequenced in a study of cytomegalovirus exposure and HLA in healthy donors. A multiplex PCR was run with 60 Vbeta primers and 13 Jbeta primers. Profiled with immunoSEQ multiplex PCR; TCRdb holds only in-frame clones, not every one. The sample yields 90,000 to 120,000 clones, approximately 80% seen once. The specimen sequenced was PBMCs. The receptors come from a woman under 30 in good health and CMV-seronegative.

The chain recombines TRBV30 with TRBJ1-1; no definite D call. This CDR3 is built from 13 residues. Trimming removed 3 bases at V and 4 bases at J, with 12 bases between. Germline loops: CDR1 GTSNPN, CDR2 SVGIG (reference sequence). Here the CDR3 reads CAWSDLPSTEAFF. CDR3 nucleotide sequence: TGTGCCTGGAGCGACTTACCCTCCACTGAAGCTTTCTTT.

V is TRBV9 and J is TRBJ2-3; 9 bases are shared with TRBD1. With V trimmed by 2 bases and J by 2 bases, 6 bases remained unmatched. Germline CDR1 SGDLS, CDR2 YYNGEE. CDR3 length: 16 residues. CDR3 amino acids: CASSVAGTGTTDTQYF. DNA for the CDR3: TGTGCCAGCAGCGTCGCCGGGACAGGGACCACAGATACGCAGTATTTT.

The chain links TRBV19 to TRBJ2-7, with TRBD1 matching over 9 bases. Germline CDR1 and CDR2: LNHDA and SQIVND (reference sequence). With V trimmed by 6 bases and J by 0 bases, 6 bases remained unmatched. This CDR3 has 15 amino acids. The CDR3 is CASSPSGQGSYEQYF. Here the CDR3 DNA reads TGTGCCAGTAGCCCTTCGGGACAGGGCTCCTACGAGCAGTACTTC.

The chain couples TRBV5-1 to TRBJ2-1; TRBD1 matches at 9 bases. V lost 5 bases to trimming and J lost 7 bases; unmatched junction nucleotides: 22. The CDR3 contains 19 residues. Germline assignment: CDR1 SGHRS and CDR2 YFSETQ. The CDR3 coding sequence is TGCGCCAGCAGACCCACGACTATGATGGGACAGGGACTGGGGAATGAGCAGTTCTTC. Encoded protein: CASRPTTMMGQGLGNEQFF.

This chain links TRBV29-1 with TRBJ2-4; D is unresolved. Looked up from germline, CDR1 is SQVTM and CDR2 is ANQGSEA. The V gene lost 6 bases and the J gene lost 6 bases, with 12 bases spanning the gap. The CDR3 sequence is 12 residues long. The chain's CDR3 is CSVHEAGNIQYF. The DNA for the CDR3 is TGCAGCGTGCATGAGGCTGGAAACATTCAGTACTTC.

The chain joins TRBV27 to TRBJ1-1; D may be TRBD1 (5 bases). The CDR3 runs 14 residues. Trimming cost V 3 bases and J 3 bases, with 11 bases left between them. The germline CDR1 and CDR2 sequences are MNHEY and SMNVEV (reference sequence). CDR3 nucleotide sequence: TGTGCCAGCAGTTTTAGGGGATCTTACACTGAAGCTTTCTTT. This codes for CASSFRGSYTEAFF.

The chain links TRBV5-4 to TRBJ1-6; 8 nucleotides align to TRBD1. The trim removed 5 bases at V and 3 bases at J, leaving 4 bases unmatched. This CDR3 is 15 amino acids long. In germline, CDR1 is SGHNT, CDR2 YYREEE (reference sequence). The CDR3 DNA reads TGTGCCAGCAGTGACAGGGGAAACTATAATTCACCCCTCCACTTT. Translated: CASSDRGNYNSPLHF.

This chain links TRBV7-3 with TRBJ2-2; 10 bases are a match to TRBD1. There are 17 residues in the CDR3. V shed 1 base and J 7 bases; nucleotides not matched to a gene: 9. Looked up from germline, CDR1 is SGHTA and CDR2 is FQGTGA. This CDR3 is CASSLRSGTGVLGELFF. In DNA form, the CDR3 reads TGTGCCAGCAGCTTAAGGTCCGGGACAGGGGTTCTCGGGGAGCTGTTTTTT.

This chain joins TRBV18 and TRBJ1-1; D not resolved. The CDR3 consists of 13 residues. V lost 3 bases, J lost 0 bases, and 5 bases lay in between. The germline V gene has CDR1 KGHSH and CDR2 LQKENI. CDR3 amino acids: CASSPAVNTEAFF. For the CDR3, the DNA is TGTGCCAGCTCACCGGCGGTGAACACTGAAGCTTTCTTT.

The rearrangement uses TRBV19 and TRBJ2-2; tentative D call: TRBD2 (5 bases). V lost 3 bases to trimming and J lost 4 bases, with 12 bases between them. Germline assignment: CDR1 LNHDA and CDR2 SQIVND (reference sequence). This CDR3 region has 15 residues. In nucleotides, the CDR3 is TGTGCCAGTAGTATTCTTCAAGGAGGCACCGGGGAGCTGTTTTTT. This encodes CASSILQGGTGELFF.

The chain couples TRBV28 to TRBJ2-7; 7 bases line up with TRBD2. Trimming removed 8 bases from V and 2 bases from J; junction bases left unmatched: 6. Germline-derived CDR1 and CDR2 are MDHEN and SYDVKM. The CDR3 totals 13 residues. Written as DNA, the CDR3 is TGTGCCAGCGTGGGAGGGTTCCCCTACGAGCAGTACTTC. Translating gives CASVGGFPYEQYF.

The chain links TRBV29-1 to TRBJ1-5; 7 bases are shared with TRBD1. Germline CDR1 SQVTM, CDR2 ANQGSEA. V lost 7 bases to trimming and J lost 12 bases; unmatched junction nucleotides: 9. CDR3 size: 11 residues. CDR3 residues: CSGEQTGIQHF. The CDR3 DNA sequence: TGCAGCGGAGAACAGACAGGGATCCAGCATTTT.

The rearrangement uses TRBV9 and TRBJ1-1, with D maybe TRBD1 (5 bases). The CDR3 runs to 15 residues. V lost 2 bases, J lost 1 base, and 12 bases lay in between. Germline loops: CDR1 SGDLS, CDR2 YYNGEE. CDR3 sequence (DNA): TGTGCCAGCAGCGTGGGGGGGAGCAGGAACACTGAAGCTTTCTTT. Protein product: CASSVGGSRNTEAFF. Supplemented by reference TRBV9 and TRBJ1-1, the full variable domain reads DSGVTQTPKHLITATGQRVTLRCSPRSGDLSVYWYQQSLDQGLQFLIQYYNGEERAKGNILERFSAQQFPDLHSELNLSSLELGDSALYFCASSVGGSRNTEAFFGQGTRLTVV.

This chain uses TRBV7-9 with TRBJ1-2; TRBD1 agrees at 11 bases. The junction had 2 bases not matched to a gene; V was cut back by 4 bases and J by 4 bases. CDR3 size: 14 residues. The germline gives CDR1 SEHNR, CDR2 FQNEAQ (reference sequence). As DNA, the CDR3 is TGTGCCAGCAGCTACGGGACAGGGGGCTATGGCTACACCTTC. This translates into CASSYGTGGYGYTF.

CDR3 region: CASRDRGDGGYTF. In DNA form, the CDR3 reads TGTGCCAGCAGGGACAGGGGAGATGGTGGCTACACCTTC. V gene TRBV6-5 combines with J gene TRBJ1-2; the match to TRBD1 covers 9 bases. CDR3 length: 13 residues. CDR1 and CDR2 (germline): MNHEY, SVGAGI. The V segment lost 6 bases and the J segment 7 bases; nucleotides outside the gene matches: 6.

The chain has TRBV27 and TRBJ1-2; maybe TRBD1 (6 bases). V lost 3 bases, J lost 5 bases, and 22 bases lay in between. CDR3 size: 17 residues. CDR1 MNHEY and CDR2 SMNVEV come from the germline V gene (reference sequence). The CDR3 DNA is TGTGCCAGCAGTTTGCGGGGGGCCGTCGGGCCTCTATATGGCTACACCTTC. It specifies CASSLRGAVGPLYGYTF.

The chain joins TRBV2 to TRBJ1-1, with 7 nucleotides matching TRBD1. The CDR3 length is 16 residues. CDR1 is SNHLY and CDR2 is FYNNEI in the germline V gene. Trimming took 2 bases from V and 1 from J; bases not matched to a gene: 7. The CDR3 here is CASSESRDSQNTEAFF. CDR3 nucleotides: TGTGCCAGCAGTGAATCCAGGGACAGCCAGAACACTGAAGCTTTCTTT.

J is TRBJ2-7 and V is TRBV13; 7 nucleotides align to TRBD2. The CDR3 is 14 amino acids. The germline gives CDR1 PRHDT, CDR2 FYEKMQ (reference sequence). Losses at the gene ends were 6 bases for V and 6 bases for J; bases not matched to a gene: 11. Written as DNA, the CDR3 is TGTGCCAGCAGGGTGGGGGGGGTGGGCGGCGAGCAGTACTTC. It yields the protein CASRVGGVGGEQYF. The full variable domain, rest sourced from reference TRBV13 and TRBJ2-7, is AAGVIQSPRHLIKEKRETATLKCYPIPRHDTVYWYQQGPGQDPQFLISFYEKMQSDKGSIPDRFSAQQFSDYHSELNMSSLELGDSALYFCASRVGGVGGEQYFGPGTRLTVT.

The CDR3 loop reads CASSLNRANSPLHF. CDR3 nucleotide sequence: TGTGCCAGCAGCTTAAACAGGGCAAATTCACCCCTCCACTTT. The chain recombines TRBV7-2 with TRBJ1-6, with D possibly matching TRBD1 (6 bases). Germline lookup yields CDR1 SGHTA and CDR2 FQGNSA. V lost 2 bases, J lost 7 bases, and 9 bases lay in between. The CDR3 loop spans 14 amino acids.

The rearrangement joins TRBV28 to TRBJ2-5; a possible D gene is TRBD2 (6 bases). The CDR3 has 14 residues. Trimming stripped 5 bases from V and 3 bases from J, with 13 bases between. Per the germline V gene, CDR1 is MDHEN and CDR2 is SYDVKM. CDR3 DNA sequence: TGTGCCAGCAGTGTCCGGCGGGGTGAAGAGACCCAGTACTTC. It yields the protein CASSVRRGEETQYF.

J is TRBJ1-5 and V is TRBV28; 7 bases are a match to TRBD1. V shed 0 bases and J 0 bases; nucleotides not matched to a gene: 2. This CDR3 region has 16 residues. Germline loops: CDR1 MDHEN, CDR2 SYDVKM. Written as DNA, the CDR3 is TGTGCCAGCAGTTTATGGACAGGGTATAGCAATCAGCCCCAGCATTTT. This translates into CASSLWTGYSNQPQHF. The variable domain in full, with the rest retrieved from reference TRBV28 and TRBJ1-5, is DVKVTQSSRYLVKRTGEKVFLECVQDMDHENMFWYRQDPGLGLRLIYFSYDVKMKEKGDIPEGYSVSREKKERFSLILESASTNQTSMYLCASSLWTGYSNQPQHFGDGTRLSIL.

V gene TRBV7-9 combines with J gene TRBJ2-5; 10 bases line up with TRBD1. Germline values: CDR1 SEHNR, CDR2 FQNEAQ (reference sequence). V gave up 5 bases and J gave up 1 base; unmatched junction bases: 10. This CDR3 contains 17 residues. CDR3: CASSIRDRGIRQETQYF. The CDR3 DNA sequence: TGTGCCAGCAGCATCCGGGACAGGGGAATTCGCCAAGAGACCCAGTACTTC.

Turning to this clone: In the same sample, other DNA sequences code for this CDR3. The chain is built from TRBV19 and TRBJ1-4, with D perhaps TRBD1 (6 bases). There are 15 residues in the CDR3. Trimming pared 11 bases from V and 2 bases from J, leaving 18 bases between. The germline CDR1 and CDR2 sequences are LNHDA and SQIVND (reference sequence). The CDR3 region has the DNA TGTGCCCCAAGAGGCAGGGGTGAGACTAATGAAAAACTGTTTTTT. It yields the protein CAPRGRGETNEKLFF.

This sequence joins TRBV30 and TRBJ1-2, with 8 bases matching TRBD1. CDR1 is GTSNPN and CDR2 is SVGIG in the germline V gene (reference sequence). The V segment lost 0 bases and the J segment 4 bases; nucleotides outside the gene matches: 10. CDR3 size: 16 residues. CDR3 protein: CAWSVTEAGGIYGYTF. In nucleotides, the CDR3 is TGTGCCTGGAGTGTAACAGAGGCAGGGGGCATCTATGGCTACACCTTC.

The rearrangement uses TRBV13 and TRBJ1-3, with 10 positions matching TRBD1. The CDR3 runs to 21 residues. In germline, CDR1 is PRHDT, CDR2 FYEKMQ (reference sequence). With 5 bases clipped from V and 0 bases from J, the junction kept 19 bases outside the gene matches. Written as DNA, the CDR3 is TGTGCCAGCAGCGCCTTTTGGTCCACGGGACAGGGGACCTACTCTGGAAACACCATATATTTT. The encoded protein is CASSAFWSTGQGTYSGNTIYF.

The chain recombines TRBV27 with TRBJ2-7; D not resolved. The CDR3 has 13 residues. Trimming took 3 bases from V and 3 from J, leaving 9 bases between them. CDR1 is MNHEY, CDR2 SMNVEV, per germline (reference sequence). CDR3 DNA: TGTGCCAGCAGTTTGTCTAGGAACTACGAGCAGTACTTC. Its translation is CASSLSRNYEQYF.

The rearrangement uses TRBV7-9 and TRBJ1-2, with D maybe TRBD1 (5 bases). V lost 5 bases and J lost 4, with 8 bases in between. The length of the CDR3 is 12 residues. Germline V gene data show CDR1 as SEHNR and CDR2 as FQNEAQ (reference sequence). CDR3 region: CASSLGLYGYTF. The DNA for the CDR3 is TGTGCCAGCAGCCTGGGACTCTATGGCTACACCTTC.

The V call is TRBV7-2, the J call TRBJ1-2; D is uncertain. There are 15 residues in the CDR3. CDR1 is SGHTA and CDR2 is FQGNSA in the germline V gene. Trimming pared 2 bases from V and 5 bases from J, leaving 15 bases between. CDR3 DNA sequence: TGTGCCAGCAGCTTATCGTCGACGAACGGGTATGGCTACACCTTC. Its protein product is CASSLSSTNGYGYTF.

This clone was found a few times. V and J are TRBV4-1 and TRBJ2-2, with D maybe TRBD1 (6 bases). The CDR3 consists of 15 residues. The germline CDR1 and CDR2 sequences are MGHRA and YSYEKL. V lost 2 bases, J lost 7 bases, and 14 bases lay in between. CDR3 DNA: TGCGCCAGCAGCCAACTGTCAGGGGACCACGGGGAGCTGTTTTTT. It yields the protein CASSQLSGDHGELFF.

The rearrangement links TRBV7-3 to TRBJ2-3; 8 bases map to TRBD2. Germline trimming cut 5 bases from V and 0 bases from J; bases unmatched to any gene: 7. The germline CDR1 and CDR2 sequences are SGHTA and FQGTGA. CDR3 size: 16 residues. The CDR3 bases are TGTGCCAGCAGCCCCGTAGCGGGGCCTAGCACAGATACGCAGTATTTT. This translates into CASSPVAGPSTDTQYF.